Below, 30 T cell receptor beta chains from the same sample are listed, as sequenced in a study of cytotoxic CD8 clonotypes in ibrutinib-treated CLL. Some clones are missing from TCRdb's copy, which holds only in-frame ones; the method was immunoSEQ multiplex PCR. Of approximately 67,000 clones in the sample, approximately 80% were seen once. The sample in question was PBMCs, obtained at disease progression, from a patient treated with ibrutinib. These receptors all come from a human donor with chronic lymphocytic leukemia.

The chain links TRBV19 to TRBJ1-5; TRBD1 matches 7 bases. This CDR3 has 15 amino acids. V lost 9 bases and J lost 5; bases outside the gene matches: 13. CDR1 is LNHDA and CDR2 is SQIVND in the germline V gene (reference sequence). The CDR3 protein is CASLIIGQADQPQHF. Written as DNA, the CDR3 is TGTGCCAGCCTAATTATCGGACAGGCGGATCAGCCCCAGCATTTT.

V and J are TRBV5-1 and TRBJ2-6; D is unclear. Trimming shortened V by 4 bases and J by 0 bases, and 8 bases separated the two germline ends. CDR1 SGHRS and CDR2 YFSETQ come from the germline V gene. CDR3 length equals 15 residues. CDR3 nucleotide sequence: TGCGCCAGCAGCACCGTCCTCTCTGGGGCCAACGTCCTGACTTTC. Translation: CASSTVLSGANVLTF.

This clone appeared a few times. The chain couples TRBV5-1 to TRBJ2-3; TRBD1 matches at 10 bases. The V segment lost 9 bases and the J segment 3 bases; nucleotides outside the gene matches: 10. Per germline, CDR1 SGHRS and CDR2 YFSETQ. CDR3 length: 15 amino acids. The CDR3 region is CAKKPVGQGTDTQYF. The DNA for the CDR3 is TGCGCCAAGAAACCTGTGGGACAGGGGACAGATACGCAGTATTTT.

V is TRBV5-1 and J is TRBJ1-1; weak D call: TRBD1 (6 bases). The CDR3 is made up of 15 amino acids. V shed 1 base and J shed 1 base, with 11 bases lying between them. Germline CDR1 is SGHRS and CDR2 is YFSETQ. The CDR3 reads CASSLQQGRNTEAFF. CDR3 in DNA: TGCGCCAGCAGCTTGCAACAGGGACGGAACACTGAAGCTTTCTTT.

In its sample, this clone was seen a few times. The V gene is TRBV5-1, the J gene TRBJ1-3; TRBD1 is a possible D gene (6 bases). Germline V lookup: CDR1 SGHRS, CDR2 YFSETQ. The CDR3 sequence is 13 residues long. V was clipped by 0 bases and J by 15 bases, with 16 bases between them. CDR3 bases: TGCGCCAGCAGCTTGGCCCATGGGCTACAGGGATATTTT. As protein: CASSLAHGLQGYF. The whole variable domain, filled in from reference TRBV5-1 and TRBJ1-3, reads KAGVTQTPRYLIKTRGQQVTLSCSPISGHRSVSWYQQTPGQGLQFLFEYFSETQRNKGNFPGRFSGRQFSNSRSEMNVSTLELGDSALYLCASSLAHGLQGYFGEGSWLTVV.

The chain couples TRBV7-9 to TRBJ2-2; D might be TRBD1 or TRBD2, each matching 5 bases. The germline V gene encodes CDR1 SEHNR and CDR2 FQNEAQ (reference sequence). This CDR3 region has 17 residues. V was shortened by 2 bases and J by 0 bases, with 13 bases between the two germline ends. The CDR3 DNA sequence: TGTGCCAGCAGCTTATTTGGGGGAGTCCCGAACACCGGGGAGCTGTTTTTT. It translates to CASSLFGGVPNTGELFF.

This chain uses TRBV5-4 with TRBJ1-1; D unclear. Trimming pared 1 base from V and 0 bases from J, leaving 10 bases between. The CDR3 sequence is 15 residues long. Looked up from germline, CDR1 is SGHNT and CDR2 is YYREEE (reference sequence). The CDR3 loop reads CASSLLHGLNTEAFF. The CDR3 nucleotides read TGTGCCAGCAGCTTGCTCCACGGTCTGAACACTGAAGCTTTCTTT.

This clone occurred a few times. This chain links TRBV6-1 with TRBJ1-5; maybe TRBD1 (6 bases). The CDR3 loop spans 15 amino acids. The germline V and J ends were trimmed by 6 bases and 0 bases, with 12 bases remaining between them. Germline loops: CDR1 MNHNS, CDR2 SASEGT. CDR3 sequence reads: CASRSRQVSNQPQHF. The CDR3 DNA sequence: TGTGCCAGCAGATCTCGACAGGTTAGCAATCAGCCCCAGCATTTT.

This chain connects TRBV7-8 to TRBJ2-3, with TRBD2 as a possible D gene (5 bases). Germline values: CDR1 SGHVS, CDR2 FQNEAQ. There are 14 residues in the CDR3. V gave up 8 bases and J gave up 2 bases, with 14 bases separating them. The CDR3 DNA follows: TGTGCCAGCGGGATTACACTAGACACAGATACGCAGTATTTT. Protein product: CASGITLDTDTQYF.

The chain is built from TRBV29-1 and TRBJ1-5, with no clear D. CDR1 is SQVTM and CDR2 is ANQGSEA in the germline V gene. Trimming removed 3 bases from V and 4 bases from J, with 10 bases in between. The CDR3 has 13 amino acids. CDR3 sequence reads: CSVEVGLNQPQHF. Written as DNA, the CDR3 is TGCAGCGTTGAGGTGGGTCTTAATCAGCCCCAGCATTTT.

The chain combines TRBV10-3 with TRBJ2-2; D is unresolved. In germline, CDR1 is ENHRY, CDR2 SYGVKD. The V and J ends lost 2 bases and 2 bases respectively, with 0 bases between them. CDR3 size: 12 residues. The CDR3 spells CAISENTGELFF. CDR3 in DNA: TGTGCCATCAGTGAGAACACCGGGGAGCTGTTTTTT.

The genes are TRBV7-9 and TRBJ1-6; maybe TRBD1 (6 bases). Trimming shortened V by 3 bases and J by 10 bases, and 16 bases separated the two germline ends. This CDR3 region has 15 residues. Germline V gene sequence: CDR1 SEHNR, CDR2 FQNEAQ (reference sequence). The CDR3 DNA reads TGTGCCAGCAGCTTGGCTGGACAGAGAAACTCACCCCTCCACTTT. It encodes CASSLAGQRNSPLHF.

The V and J genes are TRBV5-1 and TRBJ2-7, with TRBD2 matching over 8 bases. The junction had 14 bases not matched to a gene; V was cut back by 9 bases and J by 6 bases. CDR1 is SGHRS, CDR2 YFSETQ, per germline. The length of the CDR3 is 14 residues. CDR3 in DNA: TGCGCCACACAGCCGGGACTAGGATCTCGCGAGCAGTACTTC. Its translation: CATQPGLGSREQYF.

CDR3 DNA sequence: TGTGCCAGCAGGGGGGAAAGTCACAATGAGCAGTTCTTC. Its protein is CASRGESHNEQFF. The chain couples TRBV2 to TRBJ2-1; possibly TRBD1 or TRBD2 for D (5 bases each). The V and J ends lost 6 bases and 5 bases respectively, with 11 bases between them. The CDR3 has 13 amino acids. The germline V gene encodes CDR1 SNHLY and CDR2 FYNNEI.

V and J are TRBV5-6 and TRBJ1-4, with a possible D match to TRBD1 (6 bases). This CDR3 has 15 amino acids. With 0 bases removed from V and 8 bases from J, the gap between germline ends came to 14 bases. The V gene's germline CDR1 is SGHDT and CDR2 YYEEEE. This CDR3 reads CASSLVGGRGEKLFF. DNA of the CDR3: TGTGCCAGCAGCTTGGTGGGGGGCCGAGGGGAAAAACTGTTTTTT.

This clone was observed a handful of times. The genes are TRBV5-4 and TRBJ1-1, with 7 bases aligning to TRBD1. Germline trimming cut 1 base from V and 5 bases from J; bases unmatched to any gene: 5. Germline V gene sequence: CDR1 SGHNT, CDR2 YYREEE (reference sequence). The CDR3 covers 14 residues. For the CDR3, the DNA is TGTGCCAGCAGCTTGACAGGGGATCGGACTGAAGCTTTCTTT. Protein sequence: CASSLTGDRTEAFF.

The chain recombines TRBV11-3 with TRBJ2-7; 7 bases map to TRBD1. The CDR3 totals 13 residues. Per germline, CDR1 SGHNT and CDR2 YENEEA. The trim removed 5 bases at V and 5 bases at J, leaving 6 bases unmatched. The CDR3 here is CASSKTGVHEQYF. The CDR3, as DNA: TGTGCCAGCAGCAAAACAGGGGTCCACGAGCAGTACTTC.

This rearrangement joins TRBV28 to TRBJ2-5, with TRBD2 as a possible D gene (6 bases). The germline V gene encodes CDR1 MDHEN and CDR2 SYDVKM. The CDR3 has 13 residues. CDR3 protein: CAVGGYGAETQYF. The DNA for the CDR3 is TGTGCTGTGGGAGGATATGGGGCCGAGACCCAGTACTTC.

Here the CDR3 reads CASSYQETQYF. The CDR3 nucleotides are TGTGCCAGCAGCTACCAAGAGACCCAGTACTTC. The V gene is TRBV7-8, the J gene TRBJ2-5; D ambiguous. Germline loops: CDR1 SGHVS, CDR2 FQNEAQ. CDR3 size: 11 residues. Trimming shortened V by 4 bases and J by 0 bases, and 0 bases separated the two germline ends.

This clone has a count of ten or more. The chain employs TRBV29-1 and TRBJ1-1; D ambiguous. The CDR3 runs 16 residues. CDR1 is SQVTM, CDR2 ANQGSEA, per germline. V was clipped by 4 bases and J by 4 bases, with 22 bases between them. The CDR3 loop reads CSVVLRGISMGTEAFF. CDR3 nucleotides: TGCAGCGTTGTGCTCCGGGGTATTTCGATGGGCACTGAAGCTTTCTTT.

This chain connects TRBV7-9 to TRBJ2-3, with TRBD2 matching 9 bases. With V trimmed by 1 base and J by 1 base, 6 bases remained unmatched. CDR1 and CDR2 from the germline V gene are SEHNR and FQNEAQ (reference sequence). CDR3 length: 17 amino acids. The CDR3 DNA sequence: TGTGCCAGCAGCTTAGGGGTAGCGGGAGCTGGCACAGATACGCAGTATTTT. Amino acid sequence: CASSLGVAGAGTDTQYF.

The chain carries TRBV7-2 and TRBJ1-5; possible D gene TRBD1, 6 bases. The germline gives CDR1 SGHTA, CDR2 FQGNSA. The length of the CDR3 is 15 residues. The ends were cut back, 1 base at V and 4 bases at J, with 11 bases in the middle. For the CDR3, the DNA is TGTGCCAGCAGCTTAGGGGGACACCTAAATCAGCCCCAGCATTTT. Translating it yields CASSLGGHLNQPQHF.

The V and J genes are TRBV19 and TRBJ1-2, with D unclear. This CDR3 is 12 amino acids long. Trimming left V 6 bases short and J 8 bases short, with 13 bases between. Germline V gene lookup returns CDR1 LNHDA and CDR2 SQIVND (reference sequence). In DNA form, the CDR3 reads TGTGCCAGTAGGGGCTCCGTTGGGGGCTACACCTTC. Translating it yields CASRGSVGGYTF.

The chain carries TRBV10-3 and TRBJ2-3; D possibly corresponds to TRBD1 (5 bases). The V end was cut by 3 bases, the J end by 2 bases, with 15 bases between. The CDR3 consists of 16 residues. Germline CDR1 is ENHRY and CDR2 is SYGVKD. As DNA, the CDR3 is TGTGCCATCAGTGACAGGGTTGCGGAACTCACAGATACGCAGTATTTT. Its protein is CAISDRVAELTDTQYF.

The V call is TRBV7-2, the J call TRBJ2-7; 8 positions match TRBD2. Germline V CDR1 and CDR2: SGHTA, FQGNSA. The CDR3 has 15 residues. Trimming at V came to 2 bases and at J to 3 bases, leaving 6 bases not matched to a gene. CDR3 in DNA: TGTGCCAGCAGCTTACTTCGCGGGAGGCTCTACGAGCAGTACTTC. Amino acid sequence: CASSLLRGRLYEQYF.

This chain uses TRBV7-9 with TRBJ2-7; TRBD1 agrees at 9 bases. Germline-derived CDR1 and CDR2 are SEHNR and FQNEAQ (reference sequence). With 5 bases clipped from V and 4 bases from J, the junction kept 9 bases outside the gene matches. This CDR3 has 15 amino acids. CDR3 loop: CASSETGTGTYEQYF. The CDR3 DNA follows: TGTGCCAGCAGCGAGACCGGGACAGGGACTTACGAGCAGTACTTC.

The gene calls are TRBV11-3 and TRBJ2-3; 10 bases fit TRBD2. The V segment lost 5 bases and the J segment 7 bases; nucleotides outside the gene matches: 9. CDR1 is SGHNT, CDR2 YENEEA, per germline. The CDR3 is 15 amino acids. This chain's CDR3 is CASSLSGGASYTQYF. Written as DNA, the CDR3 is TGTGCCAGCAGCCTCAGCGGGGGGGCCTCTTATACGCAGTATTTT.

V usage is TRBV10-3 and J usage is TRBJ2-5, with a weak D call TRBD1 (8 bases). Germline V gives CDR1 ENHRY, CDR2 SYGVKD. Trimming removed 0 bases from V and 4 bases from J, with 12 bases in between. The CDR3 has 15 amino acids. The CDR3 region is CAISESNRGGETQYF. The CDR3 nucleotides read TGTGCCATCAGTGAGTCCAACAGGGGGGGAGAGACCCAGTACTTC.

Within the sample, this clone is medium-sized (0.01 to 0.1%). The chain joins TRBV5-6 to TRBJ2-7; TRBD2 agrees at 13 bases. Germline V gives CDR1 SGHDT, CDR2 YYEEEE. Germline trimming cut 4 bases from V and 0 bases from J; bases unmatched to any gene: 4. This CDR3 is 16 amino acids long. The CDR3 nucleotides read TGTGCCAGCAGCGGGGGACTAGCGGGGAGCTCCTACGAGCAGTACTTC. It specifies CASSGGLAGSSYEQYF.

Here the CDR3 reads CASTTPGVEQYF. CDR3 nucleotides: TGCGCCAGCACCACCCCAGGGGTCGAGCAGTACTTC. The chain joins TRBV5-1 to TRBJ2-7, with D maybe TRBD1 (6 bases). CDR1 is SGHRS and CDR2 is YFSETQ in the germline V gene. Trimming cost V 6 bases and J 6 bases, with 13 bases left between them. The CDR3 covers 12 residues.